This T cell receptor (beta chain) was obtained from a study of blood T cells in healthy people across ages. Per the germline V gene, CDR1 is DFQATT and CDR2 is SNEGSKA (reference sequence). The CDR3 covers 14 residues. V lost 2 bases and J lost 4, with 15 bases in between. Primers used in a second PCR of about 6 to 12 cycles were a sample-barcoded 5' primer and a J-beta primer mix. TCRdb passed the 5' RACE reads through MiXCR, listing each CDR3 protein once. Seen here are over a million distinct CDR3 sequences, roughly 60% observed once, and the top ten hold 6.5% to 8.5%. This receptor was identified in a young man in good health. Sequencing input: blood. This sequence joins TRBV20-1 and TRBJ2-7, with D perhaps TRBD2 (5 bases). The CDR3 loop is CSARKEASRYEQYF. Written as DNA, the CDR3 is TGCAGTGCTAGAAAGGAGGCTAGTCGATACGAGCAGTACTTC.